The 26 T cell receptor beta chains presented below share a single source sample, sequenced in a study of OX40 agonist ivuxolimab in advanced cancers. The protocol was immunoSEQ multiplex PCR, while the TCRdb copy is restricted to in-frame clones and leaves out a portion. The table lists about 93,000 clones, 92% of them singletons. The sample in question was CD4+ or CD8+ T cells sorted from blood, obtained in a trial of the OX40 agonist ivuxolimab. These receptors all stem from an adult with an advanced solid tumor such as melanoma, head and neck, liver or kidney cancer.

This chain links TRBV4-1 with TRBJ2-7; 8 bases agree with TRBD1. Germline CDR1 MGHRA, CDR2 YSYEKL. The CDR3 contains 17 residues. Unmatched junction bases numbered 11, after V lost 4 bases and J lost 0 bases. The CDR3 is CASSLLGTGQTSYEQYF. As DNA, the CDR3 is TGCGCCAGCAGCCTCCTCGGGACAGGTCAAACCTCCTACGAGCAGTACTTC.

This clone was detected once. The chain has TRBV9 and TRBJ2-3, with D possibly TRBD2 on 5 matching bases. The germline gives CDR1 SGDLS, CDR2 YYNGEE. V shed 0 bases and J shed 0 bases, with 11 bases lying between them. This CDR3 contains 16 residues. CDR3 nucleotide sequence: TGTGCCAGCAGCGTAGGATCTAGCTTAAGCACAGATACGCAGTATTTT. Amino acids: CASSVGSSLSTDTQYF.

The CDR3 nucleotides are TGTGCCAGCAGTAAGGGACAGGGGGCGTCCAATGAGCAGTTCTTC. This codes for CASSKGQGASNEQFF. The rearrangement joins TRBV6-6 to TRBJ2-1; 12 nucleotides line up with TRBD1. J was trimmed by 6 bases and V by 5 bases; bases with no gene match: 5. This CDR3 contains 15 residues. The germline V gene has CDR1 MNHNY and CDR2 SVGAGI (reference sequence).

The rearrangement links TRBV5-4 to TRBJ2-2; D unclear. The V end was cut by 1 base, the J end by 7 bases, with 11 bases between. The CDR3 covers 14 residues. Germline CDR1 reads SGHNT; CDR2 reads YYREEE (reference sequence). DNA of the CDR3: TGTGCCAGCAGCTTGTTGGGGTTGGGCGGGGAGCTGTTTTTT. Its translation: CASSLLGLGGELFF.

This clone was found a few times. The chain carries TRBV5-1 and TRBJ2-1, with D perhaps being TRBD1 or TRBD2 (6 bases each). The CDR3 sequence is 19 residues long. CDR1 is SGHRS, CDR2 YFSETQ, per germline. V lost 0 bases, J lost 5 bases, and 24 bases lay in between. CDR3: CASSLDGGLGRPSHNEQFF. Here the CDR3 DNA reads TGCGCCAGCAGCTTGGATGGGGGGCTAGGACGACCGTCCCACAATGAGCAGTTCTTC.

The CDR3 sequence is CASGAPNTGELFF. For the CDR3, the DNA is TGTGCCAGCGGGGCCCCGAACACCGGGGAGCTGTTTTTT. The chain carries TRBV6-6 and TRBJ2-2; weak D call: TRBD1 (5 bases). The CDR3 covers 13 residues. Trimming took 8 bases from V and 0 from J, leaving 7 bases between them. Germline-derived CDR1 and CDR2 are MNHNY and SVGAGI (reference sequence).

This clone was observed once. V usage is TRBV5-1 and J usage is TRBJ2-7; 9 bases are a match to TRBD1. Germline trimming cut 4 bases from V and 6 bases from J; bases unmatched to any gene: 8. This CDR3 spans 14 amino acids. Looked up from germline, CDR1 is SGHRS and CDR2 is YFSETQ. CDR3 DNA: TGCGCCAGCAGCAAAGGACAGGGGTTCAGCGAGCAGTACTTC. This sequence encodes CASSKGQGFSEQYF.

This clone appeared once. The chain uses TRBV19 and TRBJ1-2; 8 nucleotides match TRBD1. The CDR3 runs 18 residues. Germline V gene lookup returns CDR1 LNHDA and CDR2 SQIVND (reference sequence). Trimming cost V 7 bases and J 4 bases; bases outside gene matches: 20. CDR3 coding DNA: TGTGCCAGTACCCCCGGACAGGGTACCCGAAGGCTCTCCTATGGCTACACCTTC. It is translated as CASTPGQGTRRLSYGYTF.

This chain joins TRBV29-1 and TRBJ2-7; D may correspond to TRBD1 or TRBD2 (5 bases each). CDR3 length equals 12 residues. Trimming took 5 bases from V and 2 from J, leaving 10 bases between them. Germline CDR1 SQVTM, CDR2 ANQGSEA. The CDR3 bases are TGCAGCGTTAGGGACGGCCCCTACGAGCAGTACTTC. Encoded protein: CSVRDGPYEQYF.

This clone has a single count. The J gene is TRBJ2-5, the V gene TRBV7-3; tentatively, D is TRBD1 or TRBD2 (5 bases each). This CDR3 is 15 amino acids long. The germline gives CDR1 SGHTA, CDR2 FQGTGA. Deletions cut 2 bases from V and 0 bases from J, with 10 bases between. CDR3 sequence reads: CASSLEGRNQETQYF. In DNA form, the CDR3 reads TGTGCCAGCAGCTTAGAGGGACGGAACCAAGAGACCCAGTACTTC.

The chain recombines TRBV18 with TRBJ1-4, with 8 bases aligning to TRBD1. The CDR3 spans 21 residues. Germline loops: CDR1 KGHSH, CDR2 LQKENI. The junction had 25 bases not matched to a gene; V was cut back by 2 bases and J by 8 bases. CDR3 in DNA: TGTGCCAGCTCACCAGCCCGAGATCTTTGGACAGGGAACAAACGGGGCGAAAAACTGTTTTTT. Its protein is CASSPARDLWTGNKRGEKLFF.

The sample holds a few counts of this clone. The rearrangement joins TRBV6-6 to TRBJ1-5; 11 bases agree with TRBD1. Germline V CDR1 and CDR2: MNHNY, SVGAGI (reference sequence). Trimming removed 0 bases from V and 7 bases from J; junction bases left unmatched: 5. The CDR3 is 16 residues long. CDR3 sequence: CASSYSRTGGWQPQHF. The CDR3 region has the DNA TGTGCCAGCAGTTACTCGAGGACAGGGGGCTGGCAGCCCCAGCATTTT.

The V gene is TRBV7-3, the J gene TRBJ2-3; TRBD2 agrees at 13 bases. The CDR3 sequence is 16 residues long. The V gene's germline CDR1 is SGHTA and CDR2 FQGTGA. After removal of 4 bases from V and 2 bases from J, the junction contained 3 bases not matched to a gene. The DNA of the CDR3 is TGTGCCAGCAGCTCGGGACTAGCGGGATACACAGATACGCAGTATTTT. It is translated as CASSSGLAGYTDTQYF. The full variable domain, completed using reference TRBV7-3 and TRBJ2-3, is GAGVSQTPSNKVTEKGKYVELRCDPISGHTALYWYRQSLGQGPEFLIYFQGTGAADDSGLPNDRFFAVRPEGSVSTLKIQRTERGDSAVYLCASSSGLAGYTDTQYFGPGTRLTVL.

The table lists this clone with a few counts. The chain couples TRBV7-6 to TRBJ2-2; 7 nucleotides align to TRBD2. The CDR3 covers 17 residues. Per the germline V gene, CDR1 is SGHVS and CDR2 is FNYEAQ. Trimming at V came to 5 bases and at J to 5 bases, leaving 14 bases not matched to a gene. CDR3 residues: CASSPRIGLERTGELFF. DNA of the CDR3: TGTGCCAGCAGCCCCCGAATCGGACTAGAGAGGACCGGGGAGCTGTTTTTT.

The CDR3 nucleotides are TGTGCCAGCAGTGAAGACAGGGGAGGCTCCTACGAGCAGTACTTC. It specifies CASSEDRGGSYEQYF. The genes are TRBV2 and TRBJ2-7; TRBD1 is a possible D gene (7 bases). Trimming stripped 1 base from V and 0 bases from J, with 10 bases between. The CDR3 consists of 15 residues. The germline V gene has CDR1 SNHLY and CDR2 FYNNEI.

This clone was detected only a few times. This chain uses TRBV18 with TRBJ1-1; 8 nucleotides agree with TRBD1. In germline, CDR1 is KGHSH, CDR2 LQKENI. Losses at the gene ends were 5 bases for V and 6 bases for J; bases not matched to a gene: 2. This CDR3 spans 12 amino acids. This CDR3 reads CASSSQGAEAFF. CDR3 DNA: TGTGCCAGCTCATCACAGGGGGCTGAAGCTTTCTTT.

V is TRBV7-9 and J is TRBJ1-5; 7 bases agree with TRBD1. The CDR3 runs to 15 residues. The germline CDR1 and CDR2 sequences are SEHNR and FQNEAQ (reference sequence). J gave up 2 bases and V 5 bases, and 6 bases lay outside the gene matches. CDR3 sequence (DNA): TGTGCCAGCAGCGTAACAGGGGTTGGCAATCAGCCCCAGCATTTT. It encodes CASSVTGVGNQPQHF.

The chain combines TRBV11-2 with TRBJ2-2, with D perhaps assigned TRBD1 or TRBD2 (5 bases each). V was trimmed by 4 bases and J by 5 bases, leaving 14 bases between them. Per the germline V gene, CDR1 is SGHAT and CDR2 is FQNNGV. This CDR3 contains 15 residues. The CDR3: CASSSGTLGTGELFF. The CDR3 bases are TGTGCCAGCAGCTCAGGGACCCTCGGAACCGGGGAGCTGTTTTTT.

V gene TRBV10-2 combines with J gene TRBJ2-7; D not certain. The length of the CDR3 is 13 residues. Germline V gives CDR1 WSHSY, CDR2 SAAADI. Trimming shortened V by 6 bases and J by 4 bases, and 13 bases separated the two germline ends. The CDR3 DNA reads TGCGCCAGCAGACTAAGACCCTCATACGAGCAGTACTTC. Its translation: CASRLRPSYEQYF.

J is TRBJ2-2 and V is TRBV7-9; D is undetermined. V dropped 1 base and J dropped 2 bases, with 8 bases sitting between them. There are 15 residues in the CDR3. In germline, CDR1 is SEHNR, CDR2 FQNEAQ (reference sequence). The CDR3: CASSLGQVNTGELFF. The DNA of the CDR3 is TGTGCCAGCAGCTTAGGGCAGGTTAACACCGGGGAGCTGTTTTTT.

CDR3 sequence reads: CASSPPGLGTYEQYF. CDR3 sequence (DNA): TGTGCCAGCTCACCTCCGGGACTAGGTACCTACGAGCAGTACTTC. This chain joins TRBV18 and TRBJ2-7, with 8 bases identical to TRBD2. CDR1 and CDR2 from the germline V gene are KGHSH and LQKENI. The CDR3 spans 15 residues. V was clipped by 3 bases and J by 2 bases; unmatched bases: 6.

The V and J genes are TRBV6-1 and TRBJ1-6; D not resolved. There are 14 residues in the CDR3. The germline V gene has CDR1 MNHNS and CDR2 SASEGT. V gave up 4 bases and J gave up 6 bases, with 10 bases separating them. CDR3 in amino acids: CASSALQINSPLHF. CDR3 sequence (DNA): TGTGCCAGCAGTGCCCTACAGATTAATTCACCCCTCCACTTT.

The chain recombines TRBV10-2 with TRBJ1-1; D perhaps matches TRBD1 (6 bases). Germline values: CDR1 WSHSY, CDR2 SAAADI. The CDR3 covers 14 residues. Trimming stripped 7 bases from V and 4 bases from J, with 16 bases between. In nucleotides, the CDR3 is TGCGCCAGCAACAATCCAGGGGTTATCACTGAAGCTTTCTTT. Encoded protein: CASNNPGVITEAFF.

V and J are TRBV6-1 and TRBJ2-5; D is tentatively TRBD1 or TRBD2 (5 bases each). V was clipped by 4 bases and J by 3 bases, with 18 bases between them. The CDR3 length is 16 residues. The germline V gene has CDR1 MNHNS and CDR2 SASEGT. The CDR3 reads CASSVFIATVEETQYF. CDR3 DNA sequence: TGTGCCAGCAGTGTTTTCATAGCGACAGTCGAAGAGACCCAGTACTTC.

The V gene is TRBV11-3, the J gene TRBJ2-1; D is unclear. V lost 1 base and J 1 base, leaving 5 bases between the germline ends. This CDR3 has 14 amino acids. The germline CDR1 and CDR2 sequences are SGHNT and YENEEA. CDR3 sequence: CASSLVESYNEQFF. In DNA, the CDR3 is TGTGCCAGCAGCTTAGTGGAGTCCTACAATGAGCAGTTCTTC.

The rearrangement joins TRBV6-6 to TRBJ2-2, with 9 bases fitting TRBD2. V dropped 7 bases and J dropped 3; count of bases not matched to a gene: 6. In germline, CDR1 is MNHNY, CDR2 SVGAGI (reference sequence). The CDR3 contains 15 residues. In DNA form, the CDR3 reads TGTGCCAGCATTCGGACTAGCGCTTACACCGGGGAGCTGTTTTTT. Translation: CASIRTSAYTGELFF.